The 3 T cell receptor beta chains in this list originate from one sample, sequenced in a study of shared clonotypes between healthy human individuals. It was CD45RO-negative cells, positively selected for CCR7, that made up naive CD8 cells, with terminally differentiated effector memory CD45RA+ cells excluded. The method was immunoSEQ multiplex PCR; TCRdb's version includes in-frame clones alone and lacks a portion of them. The sample consists of roughly 2,000,000 clones, over 85% of them appearing once. The source material was naive CD8+ T cells sorted from blood. The receptors here all came from a young man in good health.

This clone turned up a few times. The chain carries TRBV2 and TRBJ1-3; D remains ambiguous. Deletions cut 8 bases from V and 4 bases from J, with 3 bases between. CDR3 length: 10 amino acids. Germline V CDR1 and CDR2: SNHLY, FYNNEI. CDR3 coding DNA: TGTGCCAGCTTAGGAAACACCATATATTTT. As protein: CASLGNTIYF. The whole variable domain, filled in from reference TRBV2 and TRBJ1-3, reads EPEVTQTPSHQVTQMGQEVILRCVPISNHLYFYWYRQILGQKVEFLVSFYNNEISEKSEIFDDQFSVERPDGSNFTLKIRSTKLEDSAMYFCASLGNTIYFGEGSWLTVV.

This clone has only one observation. The chain recombines TRBV21-1 with TRBJ2-5; no check of the table's D call, TRBD1, against the DNA was made. TRBV21-1 constitutes a pseudogene. The CDR3 spans 14 residues. The CDR3 DNA follows: TGTGCCAGCAGCAGAACAGTGTACCAAGAGACCCAGTACTTC. It specifies CASSRTVYQETQYF.

This clone was counted once. V usage is TRBV29-1 and J usage is TRBJ2-1, with 12 bases fitting TRBD2. The V segment lost 3 bases and the J segment 7 bases; nucleotides outside the gene matches: 7. The germline CDR1 and CDR2 sequences are SQVTM and ANQGSEA. This CDR3 comprises 15 residues. This chain's CDR3 is CSVDPTSGRRNEQFF. CDR3 sequence (DNA): TGCAGCGTTGACCCTACTAGCGGGAGGAGGAATGAGCAGTTCTTC.